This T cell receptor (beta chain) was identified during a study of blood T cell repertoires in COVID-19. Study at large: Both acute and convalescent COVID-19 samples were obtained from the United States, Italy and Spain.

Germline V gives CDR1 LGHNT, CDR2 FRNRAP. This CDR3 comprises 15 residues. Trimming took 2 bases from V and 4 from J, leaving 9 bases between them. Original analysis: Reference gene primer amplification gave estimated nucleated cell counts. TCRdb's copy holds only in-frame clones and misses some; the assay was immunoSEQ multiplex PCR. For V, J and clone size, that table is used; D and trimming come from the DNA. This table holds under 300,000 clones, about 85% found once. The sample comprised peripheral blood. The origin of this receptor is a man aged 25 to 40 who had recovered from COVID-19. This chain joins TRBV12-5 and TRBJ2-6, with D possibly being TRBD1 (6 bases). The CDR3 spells CASGLQGLGANVLTF. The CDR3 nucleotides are TGTGCTAGTGGTTTGCAGGGGCTGGGGGCCAACGTCCTGACTTTC.